The T cell receptor (beta chain) described here comes from a study of blood T cell repertoires in COVID-19. On the study more broadly: The United States, Italy and Spain supplied acute and convalescent COVID-19 samples. T cells, B-cell-depleted T cells, or PBMCs supplied cDNA or gDNA.

TCRdb's table, derived via immunoSEQ multiplex PCR, lists solely in-frame clones and lacks some. The data hold some 380,000 clones, with roughly 86% observed a single time. Germline V lookup: CDR1 MGHRA, CDR2 YSYEKL. The ends lost 0 bases at V and 2 bases at J; junction bases unmatched: 3. The CDR3 covers 16 residues. The chain combines TRBV4-1 with TRBJ2-2; 7 bases are shared with TRBD1. Sequencing was carried out using PBMCs or T cells enriched from blood (not recorded which). The receptor was isolated from a woman in her 40s with acute COVID-19. The chain's CDR3 is CASSQDPGGNTGELFF. The DNA of the CDR3 is TGCGCCAGCAGCCAAGATCCAGGGGGAAACACCGGGGAGCTGTTTTTT.